This T cell receptor beta chain was observed in a study of a mutant IDH1 vaccine in newly diagnosed glioma. Study overall: The first vaccination came 4-6 weeks after radiotherapy alone, or with temozolomide cycles. Patients got radiotherapy, temozolomide, or both beforehand, and most got both.

Time point denoted: week 11, during vaccination. The study gave 300 ug of mutant IDH1 20-mer peptide per vaccine dose, with topical imiquimod. Diagnosis in the donors showed new WHO grade 3 or 4 astrocytomas that were IDH1-mutant and ATRX-lost. Generated by immunoSEQ multiplex PCR, the TCRdb table keeps only in-frame clones and is missing some. Of 95,000 to 120,000 clones in the sample, 90% were seen once. This clone was seen a single time. Its target is unknown. The CDR3 covers 12 residues. Germline lookup yields CDR1 SNHLY and CDR2 FYNNEI. Trimming pared 4 bases from V and 12 bases from J, leaving 16 bases between.

The chain links TRBV2 to TRBJ2-7; D remains ambiguous. The clonotype originates from a woman between 50 and 59 years old with glioma. The sequencing used PBMCs, collected from a glioma patient whose treatment included an IDH1 peptide vaccine. This chain's CDR3 is CASSADKAPPYF. As DNA, the CDR3 is TGTGCCAGCAGTGCTGATAAGGCCCCGCCGTACTTC.